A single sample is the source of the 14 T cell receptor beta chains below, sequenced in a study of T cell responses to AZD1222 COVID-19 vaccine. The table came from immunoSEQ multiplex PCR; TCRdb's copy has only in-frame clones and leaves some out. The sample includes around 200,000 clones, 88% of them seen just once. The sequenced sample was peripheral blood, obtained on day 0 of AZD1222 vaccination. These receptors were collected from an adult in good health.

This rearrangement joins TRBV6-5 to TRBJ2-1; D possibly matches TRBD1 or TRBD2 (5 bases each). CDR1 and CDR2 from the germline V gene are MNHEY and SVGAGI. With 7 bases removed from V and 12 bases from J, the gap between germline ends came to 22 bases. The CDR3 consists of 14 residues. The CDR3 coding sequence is TGTGCCAGCACCTTAGTCACTGACAGCGGTACGCAGTTCTTC. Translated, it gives CASTLVTDSGTQFF.

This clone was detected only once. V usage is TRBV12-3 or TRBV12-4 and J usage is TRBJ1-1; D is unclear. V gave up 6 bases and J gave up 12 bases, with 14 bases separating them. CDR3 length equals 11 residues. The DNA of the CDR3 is TGTGCCAGCAGCCAAGCCTCCGTCCCTTTCTTT. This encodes CASSQASVPFF.

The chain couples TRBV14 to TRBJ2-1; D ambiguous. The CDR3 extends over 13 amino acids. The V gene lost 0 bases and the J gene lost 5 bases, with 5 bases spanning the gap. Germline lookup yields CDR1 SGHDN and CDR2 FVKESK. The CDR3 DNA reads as TGTGCCAGCAGCCAAGATAACGACAATGAGCAGTTCTTC. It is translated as CASSQDNDNEQFF.

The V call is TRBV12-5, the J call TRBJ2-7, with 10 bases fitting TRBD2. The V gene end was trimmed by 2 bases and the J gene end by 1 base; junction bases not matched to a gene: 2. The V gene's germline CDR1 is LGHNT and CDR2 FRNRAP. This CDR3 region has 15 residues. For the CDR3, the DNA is TGTGCTAGTGGTTTGAGCGGGAGGGCGTCCTACGAGCAGTACTTC. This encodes CASGLSGRASYEQYF.

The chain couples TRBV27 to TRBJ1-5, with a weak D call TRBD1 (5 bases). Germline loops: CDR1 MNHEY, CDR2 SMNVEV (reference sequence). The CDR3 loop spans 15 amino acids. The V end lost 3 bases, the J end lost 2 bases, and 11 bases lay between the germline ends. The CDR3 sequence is CASSLGGDGNQPQHF. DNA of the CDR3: TGTGCCAGCAGTTTGGGAGGGGACGGCAATCAGCCCCAGCATTTT.

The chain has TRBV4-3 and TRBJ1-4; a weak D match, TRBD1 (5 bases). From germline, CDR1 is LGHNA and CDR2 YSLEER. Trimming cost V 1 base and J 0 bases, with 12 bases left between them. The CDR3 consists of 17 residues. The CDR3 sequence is CASSQGGRAATNEKLFF. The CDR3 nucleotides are TGCGCCAGCAGCCAAGGGGGCAGAGCTGCAACTAATGAAAAACTGTTTTTT.

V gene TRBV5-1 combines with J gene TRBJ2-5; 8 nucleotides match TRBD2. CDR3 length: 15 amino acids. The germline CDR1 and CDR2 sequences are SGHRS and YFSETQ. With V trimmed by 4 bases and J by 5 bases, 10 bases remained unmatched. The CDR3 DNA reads TGCGCCAGCAGCCCCGTCAGCGGGAGTCGGGAGACCCAGTACTTC. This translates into CASSPVSGSRETQYF.

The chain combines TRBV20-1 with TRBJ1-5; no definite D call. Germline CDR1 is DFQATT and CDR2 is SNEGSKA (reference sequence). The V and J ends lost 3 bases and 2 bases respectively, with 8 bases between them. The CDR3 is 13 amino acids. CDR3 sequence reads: CSASPWGNQPQHF. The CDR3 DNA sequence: TGCAGTGCTAGTCCGTGGGGCAATCAGCCCCAGCATTTT.

The chain's CDR3 is CASSLPAPTEAFF. CDR3 DNA: TGTGCCAGCAGTTTGCCGGCGCCCACTGAAGCTTTCTTT. The J gene is TRBJ1-1, the V gene TRBV28; D unresolved. Germline V gene lookup returns CDR1 MDHEN and CDR2 SYDVKM. V was shortened by 3 bases and J by 4 bases, with 9 bases between the two germline ends. The CDR3 consists of 13 residues.

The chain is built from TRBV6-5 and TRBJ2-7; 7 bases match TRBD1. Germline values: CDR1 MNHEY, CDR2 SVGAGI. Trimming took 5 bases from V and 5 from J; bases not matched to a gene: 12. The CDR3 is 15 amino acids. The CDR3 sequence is CASSPQTGPLDEQYF. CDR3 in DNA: TGTGCCAGCAGTCCCCAGACAGGGCCTCTGGACGAGCAGTACTTC.

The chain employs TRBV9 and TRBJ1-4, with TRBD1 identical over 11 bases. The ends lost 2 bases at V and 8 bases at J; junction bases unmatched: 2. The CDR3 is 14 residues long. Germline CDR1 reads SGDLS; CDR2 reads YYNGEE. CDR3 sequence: CASSVDRGQEKLFF. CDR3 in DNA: TGTGCCAGCAGCGTGGACAGGGGGCAGGAAAAACTGTTTTTT.

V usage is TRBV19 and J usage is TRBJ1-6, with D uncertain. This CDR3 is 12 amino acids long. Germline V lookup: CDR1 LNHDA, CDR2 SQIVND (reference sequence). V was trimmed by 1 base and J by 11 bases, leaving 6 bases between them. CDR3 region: CASSIGAAPLHF. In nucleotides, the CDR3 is TGTGCCAGTAGTATAGGTGCGGCACCCCTCCACTTT.

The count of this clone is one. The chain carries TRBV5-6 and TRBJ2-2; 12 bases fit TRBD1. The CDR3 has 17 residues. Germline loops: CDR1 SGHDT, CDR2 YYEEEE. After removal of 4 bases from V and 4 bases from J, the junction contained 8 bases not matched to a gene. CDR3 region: CASSSAGQGATTGELFF. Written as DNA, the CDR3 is TGTGCCAGCAGCAGTGCGGGACAGGGGGCAACCACCGGGGAGCTGTTTTTT.

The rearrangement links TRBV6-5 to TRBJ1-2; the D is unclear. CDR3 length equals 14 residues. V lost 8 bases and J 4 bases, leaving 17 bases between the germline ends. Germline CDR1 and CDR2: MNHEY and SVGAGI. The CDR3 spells CASLPSGLGYGYTF. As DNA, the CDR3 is TGTGCCAGCCTACCCTCGGGTCTCGGCTATGGCTACACCTTC.